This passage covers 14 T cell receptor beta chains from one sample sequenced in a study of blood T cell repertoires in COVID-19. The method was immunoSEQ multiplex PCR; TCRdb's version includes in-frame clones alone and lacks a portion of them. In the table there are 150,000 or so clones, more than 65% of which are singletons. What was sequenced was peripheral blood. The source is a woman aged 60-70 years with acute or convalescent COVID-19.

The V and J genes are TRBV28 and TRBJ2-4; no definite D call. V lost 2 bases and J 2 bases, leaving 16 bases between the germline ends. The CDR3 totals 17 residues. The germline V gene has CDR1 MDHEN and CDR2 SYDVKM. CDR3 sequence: CASSLIEAGVTKNIQYF. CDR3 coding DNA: TGTGCCAGCAGTTTAATTGAGGCTGGAGTCACCAAAAACATTCAGTACTTC.

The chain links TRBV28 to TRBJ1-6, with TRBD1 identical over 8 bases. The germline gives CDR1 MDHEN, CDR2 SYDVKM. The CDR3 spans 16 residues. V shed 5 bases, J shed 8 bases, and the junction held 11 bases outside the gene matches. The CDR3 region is CASSPSGQGRDSPLHF. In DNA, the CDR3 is TGTGCCAGCAGTCCTTCCGGACAGGGCCGAGATTCACCCCTCCACTTT. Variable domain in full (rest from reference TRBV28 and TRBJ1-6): DVKVTQSSRYLVKRTGEKVFLECVQDMDHENMFWYRQDPGLGLRLIYFSYDVKMKEKGDIPEGYSVSREKKERFSLILESASTNQTSMYLCASSPSGQGRDSPLHFGNGTRLTVT.

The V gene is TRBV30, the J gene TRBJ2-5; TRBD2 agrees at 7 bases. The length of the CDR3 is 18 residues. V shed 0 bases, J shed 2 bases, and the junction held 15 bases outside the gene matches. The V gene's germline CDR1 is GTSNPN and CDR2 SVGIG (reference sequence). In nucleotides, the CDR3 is TGTGCCTGGAGTGTGGGCCCATATAGCGGGCGGGTTCAAGAGACCCAGTACTTC. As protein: CAWSVGPYSGRVQETQYF.

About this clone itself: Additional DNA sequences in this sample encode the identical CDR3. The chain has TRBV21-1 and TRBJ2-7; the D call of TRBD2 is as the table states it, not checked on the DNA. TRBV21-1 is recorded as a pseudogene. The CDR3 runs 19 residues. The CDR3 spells CASSKDAKSRSTSSYEQYF. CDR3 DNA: TGTGCCAGCAGCAAAGATGCAAAAAGCAGATCAACTAGTTCCTACGAGCAGTACTTC.

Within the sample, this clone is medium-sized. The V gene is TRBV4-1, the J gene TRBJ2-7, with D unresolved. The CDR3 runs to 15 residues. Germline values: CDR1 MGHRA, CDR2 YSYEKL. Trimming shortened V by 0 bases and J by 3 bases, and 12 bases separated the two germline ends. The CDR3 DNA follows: TGCGCCAGCAGCCAAGATGAAAACAGTTTCTACGAGCAGTACTTC. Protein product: CASSQDENSFYEQYF.

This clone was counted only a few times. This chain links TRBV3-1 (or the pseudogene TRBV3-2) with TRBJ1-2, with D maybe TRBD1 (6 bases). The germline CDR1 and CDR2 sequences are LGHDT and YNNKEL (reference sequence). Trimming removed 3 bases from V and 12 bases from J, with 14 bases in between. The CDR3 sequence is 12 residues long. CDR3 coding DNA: TGTGCCAGCAGCCAGGGGGCTGGGGGAGACACCTTC. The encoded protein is CASSQGAGGDTF.

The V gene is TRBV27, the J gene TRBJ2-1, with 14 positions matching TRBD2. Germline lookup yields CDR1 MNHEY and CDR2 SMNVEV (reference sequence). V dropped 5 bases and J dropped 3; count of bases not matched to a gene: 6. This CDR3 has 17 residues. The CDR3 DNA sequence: TGTGCCAGCAGTGTCGGACTAGCGGGAGGAGGCTACAATGAGCAGTTCTTC. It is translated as CASSVGLAGGGYNEQFF.

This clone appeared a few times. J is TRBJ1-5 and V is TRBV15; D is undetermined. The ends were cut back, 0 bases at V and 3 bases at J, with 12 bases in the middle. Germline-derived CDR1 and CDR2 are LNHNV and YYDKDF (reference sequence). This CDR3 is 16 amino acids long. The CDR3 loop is CATSRDVVAVNQPQHF. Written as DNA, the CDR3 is TGTGCCACCAGCAGAGATGTGGTGGCGGTCAATCAGCCCCAGCATTTT.

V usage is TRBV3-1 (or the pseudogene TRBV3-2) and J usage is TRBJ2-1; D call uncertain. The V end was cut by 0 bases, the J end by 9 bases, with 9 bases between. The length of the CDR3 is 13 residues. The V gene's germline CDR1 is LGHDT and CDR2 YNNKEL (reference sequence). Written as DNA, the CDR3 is TGTGCCAGCAGCCAAGATCTATTTGGTGAGCAGTTCTTC. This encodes CASSQDLFGEQFF.

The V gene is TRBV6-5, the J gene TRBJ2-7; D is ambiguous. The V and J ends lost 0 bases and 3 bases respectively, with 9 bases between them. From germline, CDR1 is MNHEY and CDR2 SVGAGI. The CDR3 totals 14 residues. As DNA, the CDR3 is TGTGCCAGCAGTTACTCGGTTCCTATCTACGAGCAGTACTTC. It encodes CASSYSVPIYEQYF.

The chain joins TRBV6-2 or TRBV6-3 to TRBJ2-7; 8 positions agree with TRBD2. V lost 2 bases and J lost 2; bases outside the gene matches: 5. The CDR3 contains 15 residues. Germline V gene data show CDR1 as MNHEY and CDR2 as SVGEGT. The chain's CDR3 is CASSYPGLVTYEQYF. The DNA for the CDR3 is TGTGCCAGCAGTTACCCGGGACTAGTTACCTACGAGCAGTACTTC.

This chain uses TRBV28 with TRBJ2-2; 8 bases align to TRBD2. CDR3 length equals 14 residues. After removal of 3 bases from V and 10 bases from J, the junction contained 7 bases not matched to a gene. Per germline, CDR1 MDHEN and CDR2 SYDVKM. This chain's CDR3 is CASSLGTSSAELFF. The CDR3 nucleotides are TGTGCCAGCAGTTTGGGGACTAGTTCGGCGGAGCTGTTTTTT.

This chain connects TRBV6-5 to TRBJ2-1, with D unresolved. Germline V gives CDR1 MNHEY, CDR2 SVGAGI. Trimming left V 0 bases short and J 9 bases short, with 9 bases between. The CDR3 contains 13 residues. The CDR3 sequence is CASSYSLISEQFF. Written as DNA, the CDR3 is TGTGCCAGCAGTTACTCGTTGATCAGTGAGCAGTTCTTC.

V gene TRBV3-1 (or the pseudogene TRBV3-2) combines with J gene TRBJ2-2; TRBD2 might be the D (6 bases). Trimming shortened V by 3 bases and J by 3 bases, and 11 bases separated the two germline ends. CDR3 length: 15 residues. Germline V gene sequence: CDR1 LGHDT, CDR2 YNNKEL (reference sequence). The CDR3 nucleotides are TGTGCCAGCAGCCACTCGGGACTGGACACCGGGGAGCTGTTTTTT. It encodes CASSHSGLDTGELFF.